This record covers a single TCR beta chain. The sample belongs to a study of blood T cell repertoires in COVID-19. In the study overall: Sources were T cells, B-cell-depleted T cells, or PBMCs; the material itself was cDNA or gDNA.

This CDR3 comprises 13 residues. V was shortened by 1 base and J by 6 bases, with 10 bases between the two germline ends. Per germline, CDR1 SGHTA and CDR2 FQGTGA. Measured with immunoSEQ multiplex PCR; TCRdb has only the in-frame clones, and not every one. The table records under 250,000 clones, approximately 80% of them present only once. Source material: PBMCs or T cells enriched from blood (not recorded which). This sequence joins TRBV7-3 and TRBJ2-7; D is possibly TRBD1 (5 bases). This receptor was identified in a man aged 25 to 45 with acute COVID-19. The CDR3 is CASSLKAGLEQYF. The DNA for the CDR3 is TGTGCCAGCAGCTTAAAAGCAGGGCTCGAGCAGTACTTC. The full variable domain, its missing parts supplied by reference TRBV7-3 and TRBJ2-7, is GAGVSQTPSNKVTEKGKYVELRCDPISGHTALYWYRQSLGQGPEFLIYFQGTGAADDSGLPNDRFFAVRPEGSVSTLKIQRTERGDSAVYLCASSLKAGLEQYFGPGTRLTVT.